Reported below is one TCR beta chain. Its antigen remains undetermined. Per-base quality was not reported, and no clone a single base away is much larger than it. The data derive from a study of control samples from healthy donors and cancer patients (dated by TCRdb to 2018 to 2021). The CDR3, cysteine through phenylalanine, is 12 amino acids long. The sequence is cut down to CDR3 DNA, 36 bases in frame from base 1. V loses 3 bases, J loses 3 bases, and the germline ends lie 6 bases apart. CDR1 and CDR2, looked up from the germline V gene (reference sequence), are LNHDA and SQIVND. Preparation of the library involved the immunoSEQ multiplex PCR assay. The immuneACCESS repertoire file appears here via TCRdb, limited to in-frame rearrangements. These files lack a portion of the clones; in checked studies, under half of the deficit traces to unresolved V genes, and the cause of the others is not known. The sample includes about 150,000 clones, with 90% to 95% observed a single time. In total, the top ten clones hold around 6.2% of the sample.

Sequenced sample: blood. Rearrangement joined TRBV19 to TRBJ2-7; the D gene cannot be named for sure. This receptor was identified in a man aged 40-55 years in good health. The encoded CDR3 is CASSIWGYEQYF. The sequence in DNA is TGTGCCAGTAGTATCTGGGGCTACGAGCAGTACTTC.